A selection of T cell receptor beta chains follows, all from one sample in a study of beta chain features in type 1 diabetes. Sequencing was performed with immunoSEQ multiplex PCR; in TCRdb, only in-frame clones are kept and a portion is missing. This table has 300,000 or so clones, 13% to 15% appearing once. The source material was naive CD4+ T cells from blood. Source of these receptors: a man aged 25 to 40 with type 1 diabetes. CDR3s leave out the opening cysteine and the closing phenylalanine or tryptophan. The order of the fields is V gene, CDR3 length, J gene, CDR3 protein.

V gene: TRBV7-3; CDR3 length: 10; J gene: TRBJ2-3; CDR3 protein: ASSAGTDTQY
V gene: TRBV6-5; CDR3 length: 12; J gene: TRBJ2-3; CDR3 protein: ASKTGLSTDTQY
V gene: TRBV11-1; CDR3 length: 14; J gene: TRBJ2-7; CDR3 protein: ASSLVRSGIAYEQY
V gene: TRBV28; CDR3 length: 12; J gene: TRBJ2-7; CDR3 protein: ASNQGHQSYEQY
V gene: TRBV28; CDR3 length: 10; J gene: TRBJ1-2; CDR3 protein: ASGLGLYGYT
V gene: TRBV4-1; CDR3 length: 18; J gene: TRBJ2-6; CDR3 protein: ASSQRQGRHNSSGANVLT
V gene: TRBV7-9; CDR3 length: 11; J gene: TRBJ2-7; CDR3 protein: ASSLVGETDGY
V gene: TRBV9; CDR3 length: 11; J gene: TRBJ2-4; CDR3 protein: ASSVDQGSIQY
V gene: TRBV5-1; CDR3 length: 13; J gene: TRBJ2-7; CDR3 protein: ASSFGLAGEGEQY
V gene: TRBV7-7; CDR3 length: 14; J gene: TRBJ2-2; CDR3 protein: ASSLRTSGSFRELF
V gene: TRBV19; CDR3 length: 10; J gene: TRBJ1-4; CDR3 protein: ASSGTGSYLF
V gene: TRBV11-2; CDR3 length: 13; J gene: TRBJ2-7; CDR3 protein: ASSLDPTGRYEQY
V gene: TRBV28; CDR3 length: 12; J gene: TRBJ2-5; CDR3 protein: ASTQGGFKETQY
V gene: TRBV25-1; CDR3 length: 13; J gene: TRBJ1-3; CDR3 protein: ASSVTGGSGNTIY
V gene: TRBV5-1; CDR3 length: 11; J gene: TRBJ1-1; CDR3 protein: ASSTDRDTEAF
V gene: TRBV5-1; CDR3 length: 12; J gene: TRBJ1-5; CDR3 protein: ASSSGQPNQPQH
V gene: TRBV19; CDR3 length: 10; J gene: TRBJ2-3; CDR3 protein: ASNSQGDTQY
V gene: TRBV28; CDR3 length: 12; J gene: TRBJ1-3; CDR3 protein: ASSTQGSADTIY
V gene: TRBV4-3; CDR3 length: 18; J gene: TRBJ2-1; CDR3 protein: ASSQDQVTSSFSSYNEQF
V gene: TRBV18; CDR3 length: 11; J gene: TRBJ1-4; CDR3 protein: ASSPTSGEKLF
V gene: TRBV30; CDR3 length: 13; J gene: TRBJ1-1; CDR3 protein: AWSAVRKMNTEAF
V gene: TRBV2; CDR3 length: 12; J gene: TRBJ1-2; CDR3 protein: ASSVDRGLEGYT
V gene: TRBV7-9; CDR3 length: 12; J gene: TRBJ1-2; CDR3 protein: ASSRGDFNYGYT
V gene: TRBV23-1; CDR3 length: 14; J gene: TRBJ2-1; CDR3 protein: ASSLPGTSGSYEQF
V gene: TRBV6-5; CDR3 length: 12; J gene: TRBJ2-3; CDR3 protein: ASRKQETGDTQY
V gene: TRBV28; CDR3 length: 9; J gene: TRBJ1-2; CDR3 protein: ASSSGIITF
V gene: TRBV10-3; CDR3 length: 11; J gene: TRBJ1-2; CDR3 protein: AISARDSYGYT
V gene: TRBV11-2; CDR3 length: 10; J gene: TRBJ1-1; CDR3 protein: ASSLTGVEAF
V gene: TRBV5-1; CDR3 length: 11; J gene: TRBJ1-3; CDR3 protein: ASGGGSGNTIY
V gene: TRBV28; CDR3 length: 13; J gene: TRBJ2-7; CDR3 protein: ASSSPGLASYEQY
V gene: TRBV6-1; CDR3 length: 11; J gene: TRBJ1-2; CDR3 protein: ASSGTGFSGYT
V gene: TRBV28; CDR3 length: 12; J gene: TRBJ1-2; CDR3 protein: ASTDLSGIGGYT
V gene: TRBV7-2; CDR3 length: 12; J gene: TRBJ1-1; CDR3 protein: ASSLRRDSPEAF
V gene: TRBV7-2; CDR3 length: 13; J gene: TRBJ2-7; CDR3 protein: ASSHGTSVTYEQY
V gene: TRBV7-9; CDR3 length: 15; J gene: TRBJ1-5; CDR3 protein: ASSQKPTGGSNQPQH
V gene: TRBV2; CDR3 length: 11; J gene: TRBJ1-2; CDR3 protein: ASSEGTAGGYT
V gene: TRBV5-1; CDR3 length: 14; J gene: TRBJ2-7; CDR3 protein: ASSSLPSASSYEQY
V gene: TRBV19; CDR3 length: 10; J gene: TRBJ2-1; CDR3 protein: ASGTGFNEQF
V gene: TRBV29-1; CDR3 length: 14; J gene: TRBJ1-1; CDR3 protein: SVESEGQRMNTEAF
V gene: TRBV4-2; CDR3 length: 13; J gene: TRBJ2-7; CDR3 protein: ASSQTSGSDDEQY
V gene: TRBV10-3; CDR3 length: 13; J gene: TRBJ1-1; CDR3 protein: AISGSHRVNTEAF
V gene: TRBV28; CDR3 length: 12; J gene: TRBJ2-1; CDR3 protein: ASKRGSSYNEQF
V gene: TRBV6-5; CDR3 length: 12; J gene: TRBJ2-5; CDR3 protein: ASSRTGVQKTQY
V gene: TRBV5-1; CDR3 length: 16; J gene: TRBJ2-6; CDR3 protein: ASSLRRQGGSGANVLT
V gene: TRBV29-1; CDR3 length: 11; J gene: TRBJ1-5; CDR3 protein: SVGQGSNQPQH
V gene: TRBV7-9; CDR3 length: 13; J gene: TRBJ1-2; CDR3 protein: ASSLRGQANYGYT
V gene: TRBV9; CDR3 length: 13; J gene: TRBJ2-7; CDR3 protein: ASSVGDGNYYEQY
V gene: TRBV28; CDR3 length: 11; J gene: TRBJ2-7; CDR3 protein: ASRVGVDYEQY
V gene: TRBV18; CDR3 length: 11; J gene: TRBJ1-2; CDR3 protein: ASSQDRDYGYT
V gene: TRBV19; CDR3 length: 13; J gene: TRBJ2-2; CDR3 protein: ASRGAGVNTGELF
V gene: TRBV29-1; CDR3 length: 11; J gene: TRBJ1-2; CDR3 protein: SVEAGLNYGYT
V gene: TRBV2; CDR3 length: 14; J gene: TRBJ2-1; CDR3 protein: ASPKGGWGGRNEQF
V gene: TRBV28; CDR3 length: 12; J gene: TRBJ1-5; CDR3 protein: ASSPGVSNQPQH
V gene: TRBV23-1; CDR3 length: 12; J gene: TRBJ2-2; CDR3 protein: ASSQLGGAGELF